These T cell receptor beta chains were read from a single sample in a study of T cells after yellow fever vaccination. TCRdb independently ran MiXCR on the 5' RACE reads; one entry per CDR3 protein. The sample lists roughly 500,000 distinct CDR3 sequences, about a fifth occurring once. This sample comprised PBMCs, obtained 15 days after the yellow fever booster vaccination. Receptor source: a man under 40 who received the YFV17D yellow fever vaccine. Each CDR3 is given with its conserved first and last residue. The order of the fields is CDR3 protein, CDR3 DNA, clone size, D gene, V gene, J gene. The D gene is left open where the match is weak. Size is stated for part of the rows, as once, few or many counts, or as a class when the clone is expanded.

CDR3aa: CATSDSGTSGRREQYF
CDR3nt: TGTGCCACCAGTGATTCCGGGACTAGCGGGAGAAGGGAGCAGTACTTC
abundance: few
d_gene: TRBD2
v_gene: TRBV24-1
j_gene: TRBJ2-7

CDR3aa: CASSLSGTGLNTGELFF
CDR3nt: TGTGCCAGCAGCTTGTCCGGGACAGGGTTGAACACCGGGGAGCTGTTTTTT
abundance: few
d_gene: TRBD1
v_gene: TRBV7-9
j_gene: TRBJ2-2

CDR3aa: CASSHLSNQPQHF
CDR3nt: TGTGCCAGCAGCCACCTCTCCAATCAGCCCCAGCATTTT
abundance: NA
d_gene: NA
v_gene: TRBV3-1
j_gene: TRBJ1-5

CDR3aa: CASSPRLASDTQYF
CDR3nt: TGTGCCAGCTCACCACGACTAGCGTCCGATACGCAGTATTTT
abundance: few
d_gene: TRBD2
v_gene: TRBV18
j_gene: TRBJ2-3

CDR3aa: CSAIDPSYEQYF
CDR3nt: TGCAGTGCCATCGACCCCTCCTACGAGCAGTACTTC
abundance: many
d_gene: NA
v_gene: TRBV20-1
j_gene: TRBJ2-7

CDR3aa: CASSPTGLTRTDTQYF
CDR3nt: TGTGCCAGCAGTCCCACGGGACTTACCCGGACAGATACGCAGTATTTT
abundance: few
d_gene: NA
v_gene: TRBV27
j_gene: TRBJ2-3

CDR3aa: CASSLGGTTRTGELFF
CDR3nt: TGCGCCAGCAGCTTGGGCGGGACCACACGGACCGGGGAGCTGTTTTTT
abundance: NA
d_gene: NA
v_gene: TRBV5-1
j_gene: TRBJ2-2

CDR3aa: CASSWGPGANVLTF
CDR3nt: TGTGCCAGCAGTTGGGGGCCGGGGGCCAACGTCCTGACTTTC
abundance: few
d_gene: NA
v_gene: TRBV2
j_gene: TRBJ2-6

CDR3aa: CASSTYWDLYEQYF
CDR3nt: TGTGCCAGCAGTACCTATTGGGACCTCTACGAGCAGTACTTC
abundance: NA
d_gene: NA
v_gene: TRBV28
j_gene: TRBJ2-7

CDR3aa: CASSQDPASGRRGQETQYF
CDR3nt: TGTGCCAGCAGCCAAGATCCGGCTAGCGGGAGGAGAGGGCAAGAGACCCAGTACTTC
abundance: few
d_gene: TRBD2
v_gene: TRBV3-1
j_gene: TRBJ2-5

CDR3aa: CASSPGTAANTGELFF
CDR3nt: TGCGCCAGCAGCCCCGGGACAGCCGCGAACACCGGGGAGCTGTTTTTT
abundance: NA
d_gene: TRBD1
v_gene: TRBV5-1
j_gene: TRBJ2-2

CDR3aa: CASSTRVGPQETQYF
CDR3nt: TGTGCCAGTAGTACCCGTGTGGGTCCCCAAGAGACCCAGTACTTC
abundance: NA
d_gene: NA
v_gene: TRBV19
j_gene: TRBJ2-5

CDR3aa: CASSSRHSEETQYF
CDR3nt: TGTGCCAGCAGTTCGAGACATTCCGAAGAGACCCAGTACTTC
abundance: NA
d_gene: NA
v_gene: TRBV3-1
j_gene: TRBJ2-5

CDR3aa: CAWSVIPSRVHYGYTF
CDR3nt: TGTGCCTGGAGTGTGATACCGTCTCGGGTACACTATGGCTACACCTTC
abundance: NA
d_gene: NA
v_gene: TRBV30
j_gene: TRBJ1-2

CDR3aa: CASSLSPAGETQYF
CDR3nt: TGTGCCAGCAGCTTAAGTCCGGCGGGAGAGACCCAGTACTTC
abundance: NA
d_gene: NA
v_gene: TRBV7-3
j_gene: TRBJ2-5

CDR3aa: CSARGTGGFTGELFF
CDR3nt: TGCAGTGCTAGAGGGACAGGGGGGTTCACCGGGGAGCTGTTTTTT
abundance: NA
d_gene: TRBD1
v_gene: TRBV20-1
j_gene: TRBJ2-2

CDR3aa: CASGQGIQETQYF
CDR3nt: TGTGCCAGCGGACAGGGGATCCAAGAGACCCAGTACTTC
abundance: few
d_gene: TRBD1
v_gene: TRBV2
j_gene: TRBJ2-5

CDR3aa: CATSSLSGMTYNEQFF
CDR3nt: TGTGCCACCAGCAGCCTTAGCGGGATGACCTACAATGAGCAGTTCTTC
abundance: NA
d_gene: TRBD2
v_gene: TRBV15
j_gene: TRBJ2-1

CDR3aa: CASSSGETYNEQFF
CDR3nt: TGTGCCAGCAGCTCAGGGGAAACCTACAATGAGCAGTTCTTC
abundance: few
d_gene: NA
v_gene: TRBV7-7
j_gene: TRBJ2-1

CDR3aa: CASSSTGGNEQFF
CDR3nt: TGTGCCAGCAGCTCAACGGGGGGAAATGAGCAGTTCTTC
abundance: NA
d_gene: TRBD2
v_gene: TRBV6-2/TRBV6-3
j_gene: TRBJ2-1

CDR3aa: CAIRGFEETQYF
CDR3nt: TGTGCCATCAGGGGTTTTGAAGAGACCCAGTACTTC
abundance: few
d_gene: NA
v_gene: TRBV10-3
j_gene: TRBJ2-5

CDR3aa: CASSVIDSGKTQYF
CDR3nt: TGTGCCAGCAGCGTGATAGACAGTGGAAAGACCCAGTACTTC
abundance: NA
d_gene: NA
v_gene: TRBV9
j_gene: TRBJ2-5

CDR3aa: CASSDRLPTAAKLFF
CDR3nt: TGTGCCAGCAGTGACCGTCTCCCGACAGCCGCAAAACTGTTTTTT
abundance: few
d_gene: NA
v_gene: TRBV2
j_gene: TRBJ1-4

CDR3aa: CASSAGPSSGYTF
CDR3nt: TGTGCCAGCAGCGCGGGACCATCTAGCGGCTACACCTTC
abundance: few
d_gene: NA
v_gene: TRBV2
j_gene: TRBJ1-2

CDR3aa: CASSSPPARGASGAHSYNEQFF
CDR3nt: TGTGCCAGCAGCTCTCCACCCGCCCGGGGGGCTAGCGGAGCTCACTCCTACAATGAGCAGTTCTTC
abundance: few
d_gene: NA
v_gene: TRBV7-1
j_gene: TRBJ2-1

CDR3aa: CSARAGDGPMEQYF
CDR3nt: TGCAGTGCTAGGGCGGGGGACGGACCGATGGAGCAGTACTTC
abundance: NA
d_gene: TRBD2
v_gene: TRBV20-1
j_gene: TRBJ2-7

CDR3aa: CSVVRGANTGELFF
CDR3nt: TGCAGCGTTGTAAGAGGGGCAAACACCGGGGAGCTGTTTTTT
abundance: NA
d_gene: NA
v_gene: TRBV29-1
j_gene: TRBJ2-2

CDR3aa: CASSLSGGAYEQYF
CDR3nt: TGCGCCAGCAGCTTATCAGGGGGTGCGTACGAGCAGTACTTC
abundance: NA
d_gene: TRBD1
v_gene: TRBV5-1
j_gene: TRBJ2-7

CDR3aa: CASSPGLGLYF
CDR3nt: TGTGCCAGCAGCCCCGGACTAGGACTGTATTTT
abundance: NA
d_gene: TRBD2
v_gene: TRBV7-8
j_gene: TRBJ2-3

CDR3aa: CASRAIETQYF
CDR3nt: TGTGCCAGCAGAGCCATAGAGACCCAGTACTTC
abundance: few
d_gene: NA
v_gene: TRBV12-3/TRBV12-4
j_gene: TRBJ2-5

CDR3aa: CASVPGAGGSYNEQFF
CDR3nt: TGCGCCAGCGTCCCTGGGGCAGGGGGCTCCTACAATGAGCAGTTCTTC
abundance: few
d_gene: TRBD1
v_gene: TRBV5-1
j_gene: TRBJ2-1

CDR3aa: CASSLAGSSGSEQYF
CDR3nt: TGTGCCAGCAGCTTAGCCGGATCTAGCGGGAGCGAGCAGTACTTC
abundance: few
d_gene: TRBD2
v_gene: TRBV11-3
j_gene: TRBJ2-7

CDR3aa: CSVEGSASYEQYF
CDR3nt: TGCAGCGTTGAGGGCAGCGCTTCCTACGAGCAGTACTTC
abundance: NA
d_gene: NA
v_gene: TRBV29-1
j_gene: TRBJ2-7

CDR3aa: CASKQGSLLEQYF
CDR3nt: TGTGCCAGCAAGCAGGGTTCCCTCCTCGAGCAGTACTTC
abundance: few
d_gene: NA
v_gene: TRBV12-3/TRBV12-4
j_gene: TRBJ2-7

CDR3aa: CATSNHRNTEAFF
CDR3nt: TGTGCCACCAGCAATCACCGAAACACTGAAGCTTTCTTT
abundance: NA
d_gene: NA
v_gene: TRBV15
j_gene: TRBJ1-1

CDR3aa: CASTSVVREQYF
CDR3nt: TGTGCCAGCACCAGCGTCGTCCGGGAGCAGTACTTC
abundance: few
d_gene: NA
v_gene: TRBV6-6
j_gene: TRBJ2-7

CDR3aa: CASSSTGINEQYF
CDR3nt: TGTGCCAGCAGCTCGACAGGGATCAACGAGCAGTACTTC
abundance: few
d_gene: TRBD1
v_gene: TRBV7-8
j_gene: TRBJ2-7

CDR3aa: CATSDTGGQPQHF
CDR3nt: TGTGCCACCAGTGATACAGGGGGACAGCCCCAGCATTTT
abundance: NA
d_gene: TRBD1
v_gene: TRBV24-1
j_gene: TRBJ1-5

CDR3aa: CSARDLAGVGNEQFF
CDR3nt: TGCAGTGCTAGAGATTTGGCGGGAGTGGGAAATGAGCAGTTCTTC
abundance: NA
d_gene: TRBD2
v_gene: TRBV20-1
j_gene: TRBJ2-1

CDR3aa: CASSPLAGAGSPQHF
CDR3nt: TGTGCCAGCAGTCCCCTCGCCGGGGCCGGCTCTCCCCAGCATTTT
abundance: NA
d_gene: NA
v_gene: TRBV12-3/TRBV12-4
j_gene: TRBJ1-5

CDR3aa: CASSFWTGTLVDNEQFF
CDR3nt: TGTGCCAGCAGTTTCTGGACAGGGACCCTAGTTGACAATGAGCAGTTCTTC
abundance: few
d_gene: TRBD1
v_gene: TRBV6-5
j_gene: TRBJ2-1

CDR3aa: CASKGLFYEQYF
CDR3nt: TGCGCCAGCAAGGGACTGTTCTACGAGCAGTACTTC
abundance: NA
d_gene: NA
v_gene: TRBV5-1
j_gene: TRBJ2-7

CDR3aa: CSAIWDREETQYF
CDR3nt: TGCAGTGCTATTTGGGACAGGGAAGAGACCCAGTACTTC
abundance: few
d_gene: TRBD1
v_gene: TRBV20-1
j_gene: TRBJ2-5

CDR3aa: CSARDGGTGEETQYF
CDR3nt: TGCAGTGCTAGAGATGGGGGGACAGGGGAAGAGACCCAGTACTTC
abundance: NA
d_gene: TRBD1
v_gene: TRBV20-1
j_gene: TRBJ2-5

CDR3aa: CASSLGGPFYEQYF
CDR3nt: TGTGCCAGCAGCTTGGGAGGTCCGTTCTACGAGCAGTACTTC
abundance: few
d_gene: NA
v_gene: TRBV5-6
j_gene: TRBJ2-7

CDR3aa: CASSKRLAGVTDTQYF
CDR3nt: TGTGCCAGCAGCAAAAGACTAGCGGGAGTGACAGATACGCAGTATTTT
abundance: NA
d_gene: TRBD2
v_gene: TRBV14
j_gene: TRBJ2-3

CDR3aa: CASSWEQASTNEKLFF
CDR3nt: TGCGCCAGCAGCTGGGAACAAGCCTCAACTAATGAAAAACTGTTTTTT
abundance: NA
d_gene: NA
v_gene: TRBV5-1
j_gene: TRBJ1-4

CDR3aa: CASSLRRITDTQYF
CDR3nt: TGTGCCAGCAGCTTAAGAAGGATCACAGATACGCAGTATTTT
abundance: few
d_gene: NA
v_gene: TRBV7-3
j_gene: TRBJ2-3

CDR3aa: CSGDRGGKETQYF
CDR3nt: TGCAGCGGTGACAGGGGAGGGAAAGAGACCCAGTACTTC
abundance: many
d_gene: NA
v_gene: TRBV29-1
j_gene: TRBJ2-5

CDR3aa: CASSVIRYNEQFF
CDR3nt: TGCGCCAGCAGTGTAATTCGTTACAATGAGCAGTTCTTC
abundance: NA
d_gene: NA
v_gene: TRBV10-2
j_gene: TRBJ2-1

CDR3aa: CASSPGGTRAQETQYF
CDR3nt: TGTGCCAGCAGCCCGGGAGGAACCAGGGCACAAGAGACCCAGTACTTC
abundance: NA
d_gene: TRBD2
v_gene: TRBV5-4
j_gene: TRBJ2-5

CDR3aa: CASSQDFGYGYTF
CDR3nt: TGTGCCAGCAGCCAAGATTTCGGGTATGGCTACACCTTC
abundance: NA
d_gene: NA
v_gene: TRBV4-2
j_gene: TRBJ1-2